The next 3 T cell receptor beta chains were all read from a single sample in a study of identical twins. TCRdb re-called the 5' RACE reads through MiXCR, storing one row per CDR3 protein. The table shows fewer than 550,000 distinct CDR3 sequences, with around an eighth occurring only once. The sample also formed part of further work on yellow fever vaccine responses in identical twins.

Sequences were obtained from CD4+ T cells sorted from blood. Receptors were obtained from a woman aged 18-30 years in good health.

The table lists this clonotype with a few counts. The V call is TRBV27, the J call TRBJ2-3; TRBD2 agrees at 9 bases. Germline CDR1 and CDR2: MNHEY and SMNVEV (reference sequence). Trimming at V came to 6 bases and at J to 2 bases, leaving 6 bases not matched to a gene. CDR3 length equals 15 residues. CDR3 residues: CASRLTSGFTDTQYF. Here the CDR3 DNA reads TGTGCCAGCAGACTTACTAGCGGGTTCACAGATACGCAGTATTTT.

CDR3 sequence: CASSSQPVSQPQHF. Written as DNA, the CDR3 is TGTGCCAGCAGCTCCCAACCCGTAAGCCAGCCCCAGCATTTT. The genes are TRBV5-5 and TRBJ1-5; D is uncertain. V lost 3 bases and J 7 bases, leaving 14 bases between the germline ends. Germline V lookup: CDR1 SGHKS, CDR2 YYEKEE (reference sequence). The CDR3 extends over 14 amino acids.

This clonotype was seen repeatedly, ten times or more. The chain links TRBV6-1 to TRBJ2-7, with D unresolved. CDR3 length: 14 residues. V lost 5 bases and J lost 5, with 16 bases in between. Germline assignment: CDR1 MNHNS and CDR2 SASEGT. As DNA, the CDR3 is TGTGCCAGCAGTCCCTGGATTGATTCAGACGAGCAGTACTTC. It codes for CASSPWIDSDEQYF.